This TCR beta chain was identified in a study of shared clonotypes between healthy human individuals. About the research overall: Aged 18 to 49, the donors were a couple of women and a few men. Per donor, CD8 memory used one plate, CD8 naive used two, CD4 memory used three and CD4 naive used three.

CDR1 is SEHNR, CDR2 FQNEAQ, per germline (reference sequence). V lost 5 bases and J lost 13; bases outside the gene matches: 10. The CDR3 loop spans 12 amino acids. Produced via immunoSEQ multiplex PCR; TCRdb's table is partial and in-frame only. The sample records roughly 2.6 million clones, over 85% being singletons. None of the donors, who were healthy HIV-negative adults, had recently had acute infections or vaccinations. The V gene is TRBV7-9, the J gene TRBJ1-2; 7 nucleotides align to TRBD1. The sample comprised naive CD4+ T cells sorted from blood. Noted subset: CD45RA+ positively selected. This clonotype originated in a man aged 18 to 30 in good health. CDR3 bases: TGTGCCAGCAGCCCATCGTCAGGGGGTCGCACCTTC. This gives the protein CASSPSSGGRTF.